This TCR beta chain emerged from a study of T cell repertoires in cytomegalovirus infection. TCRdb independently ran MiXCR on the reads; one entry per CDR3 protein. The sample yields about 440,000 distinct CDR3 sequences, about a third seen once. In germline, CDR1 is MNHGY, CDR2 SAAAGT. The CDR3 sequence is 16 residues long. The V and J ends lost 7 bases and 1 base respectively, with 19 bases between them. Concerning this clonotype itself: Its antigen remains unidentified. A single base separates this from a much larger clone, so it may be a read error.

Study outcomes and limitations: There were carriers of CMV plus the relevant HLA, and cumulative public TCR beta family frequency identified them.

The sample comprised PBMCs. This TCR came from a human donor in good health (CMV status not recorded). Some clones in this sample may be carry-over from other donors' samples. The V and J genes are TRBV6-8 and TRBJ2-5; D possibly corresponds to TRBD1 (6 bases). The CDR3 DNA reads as TGTGCCAGCAAAGGGGGACAACTCGGTTTCCAAGAGACCCAGTACTTC. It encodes CASKGGQLGFQETQYF.